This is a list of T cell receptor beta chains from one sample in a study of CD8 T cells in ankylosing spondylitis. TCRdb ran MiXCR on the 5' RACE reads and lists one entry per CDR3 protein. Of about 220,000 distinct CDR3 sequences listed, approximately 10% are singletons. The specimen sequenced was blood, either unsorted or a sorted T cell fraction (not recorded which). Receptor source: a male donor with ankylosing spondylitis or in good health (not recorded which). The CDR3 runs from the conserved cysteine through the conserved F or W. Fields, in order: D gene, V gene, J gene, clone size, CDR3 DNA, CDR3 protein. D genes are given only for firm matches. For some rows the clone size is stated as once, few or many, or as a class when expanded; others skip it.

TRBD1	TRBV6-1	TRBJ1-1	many	TGTGCCAGCAGCCAGGACAGGGACAACACTGAAGCTTTCTTT	CASSQDRDNTEAFF
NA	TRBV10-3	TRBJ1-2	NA	TGTGCCACGGGTAGGGAGGTCGACTATGGCTACACCTTC	CATGREVDYGYTF
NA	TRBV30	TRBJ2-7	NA	TGTGCCTGGAGGAACTCCTACGAGCAGTACTTC	CAWRNSYEQYF
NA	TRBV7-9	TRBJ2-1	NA	TGTGCCAGCAGCACCACCTTCGACTCCACCGAGCAGTTCTTC	CASSTTFDSTEQFF
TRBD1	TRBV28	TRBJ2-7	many	TGTGCCAGCAGCTTGCCCGGGACAGGCTACGAGCAGTACTTC	CASSLPGTGYEQYF
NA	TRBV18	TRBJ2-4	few	TGTGCCAGCTCACCACCGCAGACCATAGCCAAAAACATTCAGTACTTC	CASSPPQTIAKNIQYF
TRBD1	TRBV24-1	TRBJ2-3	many	TGTGCCACCAGTGATCGACAGGGGGGATTTAGCACAGATACGCAGTATTTT	CATSDRQGGFSTDTQYF
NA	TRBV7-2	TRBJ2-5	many	TGTGCCAGCAGCTTGGCAAGGGTGTTAGAGACCCAGTACTTC	CASSLARVLETQYF
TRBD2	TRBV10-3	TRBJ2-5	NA	TGTGCCGCCGAGCCCGGGGAAATGGGGACTAGCCCTCACCAAGAGACCCAGTACTTC	CAAEPGEMGTSPHQETQYF
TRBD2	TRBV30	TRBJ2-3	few	TGTGCCTGGAGCGCTCTAGCGGGGGGGCCGTCTACGCAGTATTTT	CAWSALAGGPSTQYF
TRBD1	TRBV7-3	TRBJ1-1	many	TGTGCCAGCAGCCCCTCGGGACAGGACACTGAAGCTTTCTTT	CASSPSGQDTEAFF
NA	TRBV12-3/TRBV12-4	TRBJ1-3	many	TGTGCCAGCAGTACGGTGGACACCATATATTTT	CASSTVDTIYF
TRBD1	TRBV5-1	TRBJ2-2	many	TGCGCCAGCAGCCTAGGGGGCTCGGGCACCGGGGAGCTGTTTTTT	CASSLGGSGTGELFF
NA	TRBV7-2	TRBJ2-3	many	TGTGCCAGCAGCTTACGGCTAAGCCCAGATACGCAGTATTTT	CASSLRLSPDTQYF
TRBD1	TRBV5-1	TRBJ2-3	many	TGCGCCAGCAGCCCCGGACAGGGCACAGATACGCAGTATTTT	CASSPGQGTDTQYF
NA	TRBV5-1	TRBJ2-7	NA	TGCGCCAGCACGATTCGCCCCGGGGACGACGAGCAGTACTTC	CASTIRPGDDEQYF
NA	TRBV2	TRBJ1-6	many	TGTGCCAGCAGTGAGCTGCCACCCCTCCACTTT	CASSELPPLHF
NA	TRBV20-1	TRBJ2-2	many	TGCAGTGCTAGAGATATGTGGAACACCGGGGAGCTGTTTTTT	CSARDMWNTGELFF
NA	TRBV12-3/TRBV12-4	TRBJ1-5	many	TGTGCCAGCAGTTTTGGTGGGCCCCAGCATTTT	CASSFGGPQHF
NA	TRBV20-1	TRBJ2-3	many	TGCAGTGCTCCACCCCCCCGTAGGGATACGCAGTATTTT	CSAPPPRRDTQYF
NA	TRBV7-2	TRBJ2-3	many	TGTGCCAGCAGCCGTACAGGGAACCCCCCAGATACGCAGTATTTT	CASSRTGNPPDTQYF
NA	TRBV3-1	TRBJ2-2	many	TGTGCCAGCAGCCACCTTACGAACACCGGGGAGCTGTTTTTT	CASSHLTNTGELFF
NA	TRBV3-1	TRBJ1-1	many	TGTGCCAGCAGCCAAGACCCCAAGCCGAACACTGAAGCTTTCTTT	CASSQDPKPNTEAFF
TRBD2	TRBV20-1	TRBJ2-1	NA	TGCAGTGCTAGGGAGCAGACTAGCGGGTACAATGAGCAGTTCTTC	CSAREQTSGYNEQFF
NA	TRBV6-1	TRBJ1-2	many	TGTGCCAGCAGTGAAAATGAGGGCGCAGGCTATGGCTACACCTTC	CASSENEGAGYGYTF
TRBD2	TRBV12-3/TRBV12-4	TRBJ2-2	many	TGTGCCAGCAGTCCGCGGACTAGCGCTGGCACCGGGGAGCTGTTTTTT	CASSPRTSAGTGELFF
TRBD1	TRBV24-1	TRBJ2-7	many	TGTGCCACCAGTGACGACAGGGGGAGCTCCTACGAGCAGTACTTC	CATSDDRGSSYEQYF
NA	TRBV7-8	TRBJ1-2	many	TGTGCCAGCAGCTTAGCTGGAGCGGGAGTCCTCTATGGCTACACCTTC	CASSLAGAGVLYGYTF
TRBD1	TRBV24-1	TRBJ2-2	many	TGTGCCACCAGTGATTCTCCCGGGACAGGGGGCACCGGGGAGCTGTTTTTT	CATSDSPGTGGTGELFF
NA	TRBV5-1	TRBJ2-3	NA	TGCGCCAGCAGCTTGAAGCAGGGCAGGGAAGATACGCAGTATTTT	CASSLKQGREDTQYF
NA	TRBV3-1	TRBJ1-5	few	TGTGCCAGCAGTCCCTCCCAAGGGGGGGCGCCGCAGCCCCAGCATTTT	CASSPSQGGAPQPQHF
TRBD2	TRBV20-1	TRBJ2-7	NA	TGCAGTCTTCGGGAGGACTCCTACGAGCAGTACTTC	CSLREDSYEQYF
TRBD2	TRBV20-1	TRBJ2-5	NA	TGCAGTGCTAATGGACTAGACGAGACCCAGTACTTC	CSANGLDETQYF
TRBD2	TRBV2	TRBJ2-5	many	TGTGCCAGCAGTACGGGACTAGCGGGGAGACAAGAGACCCAGTACTTC	CASSTGLAGRQETQYF
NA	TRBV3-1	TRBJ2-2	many	TGTGCCAGCAGCCAAAGGATAACAGGGAACACCGGGGAGCTGTTTTTT	CASSQRITGNTGELFF
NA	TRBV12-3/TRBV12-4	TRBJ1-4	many	TGTGCCAGCAGTTTAAGGGATACAGCGGAAAAACTGTTTTTT	CASSLRDTAEKLFF
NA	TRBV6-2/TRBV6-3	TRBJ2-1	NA	TGTGCCAGCAGTTACGAGTGGGGAAGGGAGCAGTTCTTC	CASSYEWGREQFF
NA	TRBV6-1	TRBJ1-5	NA	TGTGCCAGCAGTGAAGTCCGCGGGGGGGGCAGCAATCAGCCCCAGCATTTT	CASSEVRGGGSNQPQHF
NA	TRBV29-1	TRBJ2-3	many	TGCAGCGTTGACTTGGCAGATACGCAGTATTTT	CSVDLADTQYF
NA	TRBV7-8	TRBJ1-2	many	TGTGCCAGCAGGCTAGGACTTACCTATGGCTACACCTTC	CASRLGLTYGYTF
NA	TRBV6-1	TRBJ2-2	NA	TGTGCCAGCAGCCGCCGCCCCAGGGGCGGGGAGCTGTTTTTT	CASSRRPRGGELFF
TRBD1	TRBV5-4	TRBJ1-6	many	TGTGCCAGCAGCTTGGCGCCGGGACAGCGCCATGATTCCTATAATTCACCCCTCCACTTT	CASSLAPGQRHDSYNSPLHF
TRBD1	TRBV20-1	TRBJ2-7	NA	TGCAGTGCGGCCGGGACAGGGATTTACGAGCAGTACTTC	CSAAGTGIYEQYF
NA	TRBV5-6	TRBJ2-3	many	TGTGCCAGCAGCTTGATGAGAGCGGTACCTAGCACAGATACGCAGTATTTT	CASSLMRAVPSTDTQYF
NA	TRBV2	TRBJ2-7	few	TGTGCCAGCAAGGAAGGGTCTAGCGAGCAGTACTTC	CASKEGSSEQYF
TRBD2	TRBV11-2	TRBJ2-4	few	TGTGCCAGCAGCGCCGGGACTAGCGGTGCGGATGGGGCCAAAAACATTCAGTACTTC	CASSAGTSGADGAKNIQYF
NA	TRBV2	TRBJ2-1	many	TGTGCCAGCAGTGAATTGGGGTCCTCCTACAATGAGCAGTTCTTC	CASSELGSSYNEQFF